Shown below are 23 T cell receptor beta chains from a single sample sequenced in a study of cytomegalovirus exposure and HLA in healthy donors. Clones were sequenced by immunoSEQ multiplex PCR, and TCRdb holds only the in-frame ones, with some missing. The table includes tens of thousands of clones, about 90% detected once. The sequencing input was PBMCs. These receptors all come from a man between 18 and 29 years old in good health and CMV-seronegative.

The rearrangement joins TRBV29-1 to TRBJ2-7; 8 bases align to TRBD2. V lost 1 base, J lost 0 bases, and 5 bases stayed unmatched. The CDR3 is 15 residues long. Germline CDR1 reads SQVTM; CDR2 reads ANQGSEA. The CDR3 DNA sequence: TGCAGCGTTGAAGTCCGGGAGGGGATCTCCTACGAGCAGTACTTC. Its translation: CSVEVREGISYEQYF.

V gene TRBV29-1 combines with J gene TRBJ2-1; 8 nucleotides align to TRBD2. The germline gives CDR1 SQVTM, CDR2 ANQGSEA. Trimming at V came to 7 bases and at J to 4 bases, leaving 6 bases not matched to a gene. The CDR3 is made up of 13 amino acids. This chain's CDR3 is CSGGREEYNEQFF. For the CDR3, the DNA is TGCAGCGGGGGGCGGGAGGAGTACAATGAGCAGTTCTTC.

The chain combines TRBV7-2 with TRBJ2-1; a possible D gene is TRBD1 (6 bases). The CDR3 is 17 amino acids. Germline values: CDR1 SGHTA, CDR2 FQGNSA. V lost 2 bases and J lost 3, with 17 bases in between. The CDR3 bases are TGTGCCAGCAGCTTAATTTCGCAGGGGAGCGGCTACAATGAGCAGTTCTTC. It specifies CASSLISQGSGYNEQFF.

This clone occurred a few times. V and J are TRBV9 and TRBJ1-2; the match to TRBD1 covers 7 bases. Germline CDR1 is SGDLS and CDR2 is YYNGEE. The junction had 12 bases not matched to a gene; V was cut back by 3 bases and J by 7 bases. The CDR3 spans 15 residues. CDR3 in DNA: TGTGCCAGCAGCGCGTCAGACAGGGTAGAGGGTGGCTACACCTTC. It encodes CASSASDRVEGGYTF. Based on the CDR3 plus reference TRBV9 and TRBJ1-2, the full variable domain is DSGVTQTPKHLITATGQRVTLRCSPRSGDLSVYWYQQSLDQGLQFLIQYYNGEERAKGNILERFSAQQFPDLHSELNLSSLELGDSALYFCASSASDRVEGGYTFGSGTRLTVV.

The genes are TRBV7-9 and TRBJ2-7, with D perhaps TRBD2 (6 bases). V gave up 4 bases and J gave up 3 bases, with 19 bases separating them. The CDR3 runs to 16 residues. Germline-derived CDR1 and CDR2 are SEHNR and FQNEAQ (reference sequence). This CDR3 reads CASSSSLAKIYYEQYF. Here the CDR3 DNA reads TGTGCCAGCAGCTCCTCCCTAGCGAAAATATACTACGAGCAGTACTTC.

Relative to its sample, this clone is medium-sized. The CDR3 region is CAWDRGIGGYTF. Here the CDR3 DNA reads TGTGCCTGGGACAGGGGAATTGGTGGCTACACCTTC. The V call is TRBV30, the J call TRBJ1-2, with 8 bases aligning to TRBD1. There are 12 residues in the CDR3. V lost 5 bases, J lost 7 bases, and 6 bases stayed unmatched. Germline V gene lookup returns CDR1 GTSNPN and CDR2 SVGIG (reference sequence).

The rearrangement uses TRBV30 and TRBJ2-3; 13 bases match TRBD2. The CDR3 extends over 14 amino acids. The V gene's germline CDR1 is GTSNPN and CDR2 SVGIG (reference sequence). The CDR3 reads CAGGLAGVTDTQYF. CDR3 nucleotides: TGTGCTGGAGGACTAGCGGGAGTCACAGATACGCAGTATTTT.

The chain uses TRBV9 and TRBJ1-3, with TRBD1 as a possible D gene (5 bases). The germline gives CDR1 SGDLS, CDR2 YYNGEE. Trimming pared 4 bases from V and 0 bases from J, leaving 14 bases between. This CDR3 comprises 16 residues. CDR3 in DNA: TGTGCCAGCAGCCCCACGACAGTTTCCTCTGGAAACACCATATATTTT. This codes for CASSPTTVSSGNTIYF.

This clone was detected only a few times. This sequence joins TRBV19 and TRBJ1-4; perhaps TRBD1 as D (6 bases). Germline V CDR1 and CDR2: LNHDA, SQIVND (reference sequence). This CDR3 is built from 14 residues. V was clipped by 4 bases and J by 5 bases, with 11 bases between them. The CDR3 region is CASSKGQPNEKLFF. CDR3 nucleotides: TGTGCCAGTAGTAAAGGACAGCCGAATGAAAAACTGTTTTTT. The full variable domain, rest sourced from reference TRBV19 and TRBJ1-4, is DGGITQSPKYLFRKEGQNVTLSCEQNLNHDAMYWYRQDPGQGLRLIYYSQIVNDFQKGDIAEGYSVSREKKESFPLTVTSAQKNPTAFYLCASSKGQPNEKLFFGSGTQLSVL.

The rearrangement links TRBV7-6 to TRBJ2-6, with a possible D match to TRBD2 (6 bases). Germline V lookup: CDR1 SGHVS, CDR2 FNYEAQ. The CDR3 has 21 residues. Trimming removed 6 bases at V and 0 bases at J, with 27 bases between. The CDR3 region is CASSWGLGPPPESSGANVLTF. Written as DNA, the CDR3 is TGTGCCAGCAGTTGGGGACTGGGACCGCCACCCGAGAGCTCTGGGGCCAACGTCCTGACTTTC.

CDR3 loop: CASVEGLAVYNEQFF. CDR3 bases: TGTGCCAGCGTAGAAGGACTAGCGGTCTACAATGAGCAGTTCTTC. The V gene is TRBV6-5, the J gene TRBJ2-1; 10 nucleotides line up with TRBD2. CDR3 length equals 15 residues. V shed 8 bases and J 3 bases; nucleotides not matched to a gene: 7. Germline loops: CDR1 MNHEY, CDR2 SVGAGI.

The CDR3 region is CASSLGQTNTEAFF. CDR3 sequence (DNA): TGCGCCAGCAGCTTGGGACAGACGAACACTGAAGCTTTCTTT. This chain links TRBV5-1 with TRBJ1-1, with a tentative D call TRBD1 (5 bases). Trimming pared 0 bases from V and 1 base from J, leaving 7 bases between. This CDR3 comprises 14 residues. CDR1 SGHRS and CDR2 YFSETQ come from the germline V gene.

In DNA, the CDR3 is TGCGCCAGCAGCCAAGGGACAGGGTTAAGCTACGAGCAGTACTTC. Translating gives CASSQGTGLSYEQYF. V usage is TRBV4-1 and J usage is TRBJ2-7; TRBD1 aligns across 8 bases. This CDR3 is built from 15 residues. The germline gives CDR1 MGHRA, CDR2 YSYEKL. The V segment lost 1 base and the J segment 3 bases; nucleotides outside the gene matches: 5.

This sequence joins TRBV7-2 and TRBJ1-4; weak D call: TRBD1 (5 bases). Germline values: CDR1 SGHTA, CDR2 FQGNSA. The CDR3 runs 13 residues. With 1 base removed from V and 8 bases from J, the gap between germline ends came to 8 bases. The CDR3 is CASSLGGGEKLFF. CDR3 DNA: TGTGCCAGCAGCTTAGGCGGGGGAGAAAAACTGTTTTTT.

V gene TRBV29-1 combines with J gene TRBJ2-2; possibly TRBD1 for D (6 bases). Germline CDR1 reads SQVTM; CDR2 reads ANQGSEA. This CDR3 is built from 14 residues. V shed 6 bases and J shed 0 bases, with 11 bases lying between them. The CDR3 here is CSVRQEPNTGELFF. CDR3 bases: TGCAGCGTGCGACAGGAACCGAACACCGGGGAGCTGTTTTTT.

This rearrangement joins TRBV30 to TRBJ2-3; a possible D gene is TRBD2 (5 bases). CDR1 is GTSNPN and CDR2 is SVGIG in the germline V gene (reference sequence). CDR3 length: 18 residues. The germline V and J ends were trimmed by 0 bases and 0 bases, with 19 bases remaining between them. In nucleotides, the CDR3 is TGTGCCTGGAGTGTACTGTCGGGGTCTAGCAAGAGCACAGATACGCAGTATTTT. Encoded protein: CAWSVLSGSSKSTDTQYF.

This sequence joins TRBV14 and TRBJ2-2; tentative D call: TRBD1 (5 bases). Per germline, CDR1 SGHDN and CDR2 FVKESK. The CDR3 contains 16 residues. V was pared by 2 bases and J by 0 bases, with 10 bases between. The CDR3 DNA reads TGTGCCAGCAGCCAAAGCCGACAGACGAACACCGGGGAGCTGTTTTTT. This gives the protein CASSQSRQTNTGELFF.

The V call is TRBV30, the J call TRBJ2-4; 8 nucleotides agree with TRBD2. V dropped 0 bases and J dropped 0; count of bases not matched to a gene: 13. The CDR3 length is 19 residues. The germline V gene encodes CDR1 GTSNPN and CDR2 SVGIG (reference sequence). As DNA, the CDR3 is TGTGCCTGGAGTGTAATTCCGCTAGCGGGTACCTTAGCCAAAAACATTCAGTACTTC. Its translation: CAWSVIPLAGTLAKNIQYF.

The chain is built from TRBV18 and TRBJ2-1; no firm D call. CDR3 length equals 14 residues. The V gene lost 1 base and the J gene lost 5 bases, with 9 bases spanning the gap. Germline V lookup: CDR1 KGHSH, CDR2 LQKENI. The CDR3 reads CASSPQRRDNEQFF. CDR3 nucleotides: TGTGCCAGCTCACCACAACGGAGAGACAATGAGCAGTTCTTC.

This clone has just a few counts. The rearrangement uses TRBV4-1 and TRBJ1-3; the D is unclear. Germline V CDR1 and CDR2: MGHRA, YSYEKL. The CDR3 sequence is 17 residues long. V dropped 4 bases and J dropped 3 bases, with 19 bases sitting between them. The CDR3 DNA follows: TGCGCCAGCAGCCGAGCGGGGTTAGTGCTTCGTGGAAACACCATATATTTT. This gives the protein CASSRAGLVLRGNTIYF.

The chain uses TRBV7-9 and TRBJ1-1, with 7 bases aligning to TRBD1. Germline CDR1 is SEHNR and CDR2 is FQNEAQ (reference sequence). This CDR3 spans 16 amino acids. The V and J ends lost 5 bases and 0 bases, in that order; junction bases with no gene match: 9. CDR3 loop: CASSPPGQLMNTEAFF. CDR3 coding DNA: TGTGCCAGCAGCCCACCGGGACAGCTTATGAACACTGAAGCTTTCTTT.

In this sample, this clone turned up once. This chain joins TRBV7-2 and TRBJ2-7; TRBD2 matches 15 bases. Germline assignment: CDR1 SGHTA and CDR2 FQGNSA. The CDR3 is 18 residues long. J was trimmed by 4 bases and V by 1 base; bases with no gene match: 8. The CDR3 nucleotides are TGTGCCAGCAGCTTAGGAGGGGGGACTAGCGGGAGGTCTTACGAGCAGTACTTC. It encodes CASSLGGGTSGRSYEQYF.

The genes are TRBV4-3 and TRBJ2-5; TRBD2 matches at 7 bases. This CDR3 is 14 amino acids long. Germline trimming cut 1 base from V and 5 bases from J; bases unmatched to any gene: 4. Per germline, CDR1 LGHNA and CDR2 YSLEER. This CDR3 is CASSQAYGRETQYF. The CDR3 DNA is TGCGCCAGCAGCCAAGCATACGGGAGGGAGACCCAGTACTTC.